The 3 T cell receptor beta chains below come from one sample, sequenced in a study of HIV-infected patients and healthy controls. One entry per CDR3 protein results from TCRdb running MiXCR on the 5' RACE reads. Altogether over 55,000 distinct CDR3 sequences are present, approximately 16% being singletons, with the ten largest covering 4.5% to 7%. Sequenced material: CD4+ T cells from blood. These receptors all come from a human donor in good health.

V is TRBV4-2 and J is TRBJ1-2, with a possible D match to TRBD1 (6 bases). Germline V CDR1 and CDR2: LGHNA, YNFKEQ. V shed 0 bases and J shed 6 bases, with 17 bases lying between them. This CDR3 contains 16 residues. CDR3 loop: CASSQDSGAGWNGYTF. As DNA, the CDR3 is TGTGCCAGCAGCCAAGATTCGGGGGCAGGGTGGAATGGCTACACCTTC.

The gene calls are TRBV7-2 and TRBJ2-7; no clear D gene. The CDR3 sequence is 13 residues long. Per germline, CDR1 SGHTA and CDR2 FQGNSA. V was clipped by 4 bases and J by 0 bases, with 7 bases between them. The CDR3 spells CASSYRNSYEQYF. CDR3 sequence (DNA): TGTGCCAGCAGCTACCGAAACTCCTACGAGCAGTACTTC. Full variable domain (outside the CDR3, taken from reference TRBV7-2 and TRBJ2-7): GAGVSQSPSNKVTEKGKDVELRCDPISGHTALYWYRQSLGQGLEFLIYFQGNSAPDKSGLPSDRFSAERTGGSVSTLTIQRTQQEDSAVYLCASSYRNSYEQYFGPGTRLTVT.

The CDR3 spells CASSTSRALNTEAFF. In nucleotides, the CDR3 is TGTGCCAGCAGCACCTCCCGGGCCTTGAACACTGAAGCTTTCTTT. The chain employs TRBV7-2 and TRBJ1-1, with D unclear. Trimming removed 5 bases from V and 0 bases from J, with 13 bases in between. Germline-derived CDR1 and CDR2 are SGHTA and FQGNSA. The CDR3 covers 15 residues.